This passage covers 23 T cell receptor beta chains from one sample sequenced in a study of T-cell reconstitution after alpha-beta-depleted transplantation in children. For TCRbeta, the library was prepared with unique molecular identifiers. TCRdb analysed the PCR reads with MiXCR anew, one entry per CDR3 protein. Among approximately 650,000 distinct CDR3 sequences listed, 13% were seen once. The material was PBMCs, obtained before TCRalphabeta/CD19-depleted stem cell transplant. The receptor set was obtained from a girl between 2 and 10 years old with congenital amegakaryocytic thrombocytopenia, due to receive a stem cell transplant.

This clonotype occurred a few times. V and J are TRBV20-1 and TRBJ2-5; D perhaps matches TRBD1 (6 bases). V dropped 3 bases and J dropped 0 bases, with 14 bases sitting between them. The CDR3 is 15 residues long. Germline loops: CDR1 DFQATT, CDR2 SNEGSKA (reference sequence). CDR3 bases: TGCAGTGCTAGGGACAGCCAGAAGAACCAAGAGACCCAGTACTTC. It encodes CSARDSQKNQETQYF.

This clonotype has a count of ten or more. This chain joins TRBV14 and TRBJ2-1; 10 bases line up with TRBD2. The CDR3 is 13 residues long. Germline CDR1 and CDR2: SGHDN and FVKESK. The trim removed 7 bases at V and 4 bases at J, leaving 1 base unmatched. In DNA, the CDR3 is TGTGCCAGCAAGACTAGCGGGTACAATGAGCAGTTCTTC. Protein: CASKTSGYNEQFF.

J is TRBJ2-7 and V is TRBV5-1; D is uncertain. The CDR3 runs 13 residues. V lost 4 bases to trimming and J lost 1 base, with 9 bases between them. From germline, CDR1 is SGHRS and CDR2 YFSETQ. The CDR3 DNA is TGCGCCAGCAGCGGCAGCGTTTCCTACGAGCAGTACTTC. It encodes CASSGSVSYEQYF.

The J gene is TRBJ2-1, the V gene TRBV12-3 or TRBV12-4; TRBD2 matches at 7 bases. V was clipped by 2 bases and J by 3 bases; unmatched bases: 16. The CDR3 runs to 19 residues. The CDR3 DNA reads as TGTGCCAGCAGTTTAAGGGCGGTGTCGGGCCTAGCGGACTACAATGAGCAGTTCTTC. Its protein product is CASSLRAVSGLADYNEQFF.

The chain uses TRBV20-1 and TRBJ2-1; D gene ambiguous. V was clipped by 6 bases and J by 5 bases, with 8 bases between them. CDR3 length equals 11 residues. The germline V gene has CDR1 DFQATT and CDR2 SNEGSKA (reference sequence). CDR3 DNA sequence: TGCAGTGCGGCAAACAACAATGAGCAGTTCTTC. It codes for CSAANNNEQFF.

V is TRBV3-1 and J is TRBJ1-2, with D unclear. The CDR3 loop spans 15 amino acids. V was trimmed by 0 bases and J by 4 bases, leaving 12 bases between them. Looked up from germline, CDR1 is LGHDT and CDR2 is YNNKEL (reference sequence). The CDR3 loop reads CASSQEWRVGYGYTF. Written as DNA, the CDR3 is TGTGCCAGCAGCCAAGAATGGAGGGTTGGCTATGGCTACACCTTC.

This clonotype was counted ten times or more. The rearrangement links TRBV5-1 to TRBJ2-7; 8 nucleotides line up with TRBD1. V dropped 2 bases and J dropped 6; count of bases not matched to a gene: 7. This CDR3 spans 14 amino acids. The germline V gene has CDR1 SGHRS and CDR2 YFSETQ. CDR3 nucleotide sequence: TGCGCCAGCAGCTTCAGACAGGGGTTAAGCGAGCAGTACTTC. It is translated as CASSFRQGLSEQYF.

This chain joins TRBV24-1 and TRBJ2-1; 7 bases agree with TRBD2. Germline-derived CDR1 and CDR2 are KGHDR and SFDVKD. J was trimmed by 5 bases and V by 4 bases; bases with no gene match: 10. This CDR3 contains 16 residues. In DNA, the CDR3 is TGTGCCACCAGTGACCAGACTAGCCCTGTCGACAATGAGCAGTTCTTC. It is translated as CATSDQTSPVDNEQFF.

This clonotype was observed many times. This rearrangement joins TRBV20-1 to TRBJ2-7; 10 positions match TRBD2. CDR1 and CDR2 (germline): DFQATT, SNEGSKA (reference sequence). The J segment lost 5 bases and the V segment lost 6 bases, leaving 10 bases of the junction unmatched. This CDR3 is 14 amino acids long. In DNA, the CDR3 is TGCAGTGCGCGATCTAGCGGGAGTTTCAACGAGCAGTACTTC. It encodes CSARSSGSFNEQYF.

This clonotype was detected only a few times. The CDR3 DNA is TGTGCCAGCAGCAACTATGGCTACACCTTC. Encoded protein: CASSNYGYTF. The chain carries TRBV7-9 and TRBJ1-2; no definite D call. Looked up from germline, CDR1 is SEHNR and CDR2 is FQNEAQ (reference sequence). The CDR3 consists of 10 residues. V lost 5 bases and J 2 bases, leaving 0 bases between the germline ends.

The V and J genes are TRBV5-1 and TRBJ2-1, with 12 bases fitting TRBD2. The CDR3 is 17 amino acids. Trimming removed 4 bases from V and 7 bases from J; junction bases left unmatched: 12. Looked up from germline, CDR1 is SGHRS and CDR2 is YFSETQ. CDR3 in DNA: TGCGCCAGCAGCCACCGAAGCCGACTAGCGGGAGAGAATGAGCAGTTCTTC. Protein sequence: CASSHRSRLAGENEQFF.

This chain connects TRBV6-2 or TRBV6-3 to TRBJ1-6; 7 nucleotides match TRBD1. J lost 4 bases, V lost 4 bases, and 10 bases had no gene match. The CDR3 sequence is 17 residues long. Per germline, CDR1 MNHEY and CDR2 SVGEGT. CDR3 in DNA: TGTGCCAGCAGTTGGACAATGACGGGACAGTATAATTCACCCCTCCACTTT. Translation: CASSWTMTGQYNSPLHF.

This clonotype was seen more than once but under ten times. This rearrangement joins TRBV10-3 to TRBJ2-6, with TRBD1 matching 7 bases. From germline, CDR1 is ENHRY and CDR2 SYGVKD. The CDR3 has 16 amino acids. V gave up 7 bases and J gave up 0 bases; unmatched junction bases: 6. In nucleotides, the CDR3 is TGTGCCATCACGCCGGGACAGAGCTCTGGGGCCAACGTCCTGACTTTC. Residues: CAITPGQSSGANVLTF.

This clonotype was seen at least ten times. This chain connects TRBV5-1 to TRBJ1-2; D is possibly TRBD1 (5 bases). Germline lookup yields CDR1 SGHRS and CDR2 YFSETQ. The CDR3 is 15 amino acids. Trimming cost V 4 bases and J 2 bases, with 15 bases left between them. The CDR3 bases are TGCGCCAGCAGCCCCGGGACGGACGCCAACTATGGCTACACCTTC. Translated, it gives CASSPGTDANYGYTF.

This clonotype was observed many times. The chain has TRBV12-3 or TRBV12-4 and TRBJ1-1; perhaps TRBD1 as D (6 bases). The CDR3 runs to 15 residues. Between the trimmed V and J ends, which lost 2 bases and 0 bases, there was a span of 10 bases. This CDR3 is CASSLIQGLNTEAFF. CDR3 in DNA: TGTGCCAGCAGTTTAATTCAGGGGTTGAACACTGAAGCTTTCTTT.

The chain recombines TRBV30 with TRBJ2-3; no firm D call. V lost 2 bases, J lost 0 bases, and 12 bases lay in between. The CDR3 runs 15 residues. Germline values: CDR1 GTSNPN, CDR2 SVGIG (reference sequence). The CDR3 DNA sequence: TGTGCCTGGAGTAATGGAATAGCAAGCACAGATACGCAGTATTTT. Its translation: CAWSNGIASTDTQYF.

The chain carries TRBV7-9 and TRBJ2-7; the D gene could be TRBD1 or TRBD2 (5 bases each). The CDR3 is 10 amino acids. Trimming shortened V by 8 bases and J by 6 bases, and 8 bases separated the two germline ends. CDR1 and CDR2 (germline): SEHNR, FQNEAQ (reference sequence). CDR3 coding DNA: TGTGCCAGCGGGGGAACCGAGCAGTACTTC. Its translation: CASGGTEQYF.

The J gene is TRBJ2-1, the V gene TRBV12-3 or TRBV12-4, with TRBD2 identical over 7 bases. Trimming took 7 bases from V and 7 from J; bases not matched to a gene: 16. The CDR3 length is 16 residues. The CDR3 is CASTESGREWGNEQFF. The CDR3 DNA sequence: TGTGCCAGCACCGAGAGCGGGCGGGAGTGGGGGAATGAGCAGTTCTTC.

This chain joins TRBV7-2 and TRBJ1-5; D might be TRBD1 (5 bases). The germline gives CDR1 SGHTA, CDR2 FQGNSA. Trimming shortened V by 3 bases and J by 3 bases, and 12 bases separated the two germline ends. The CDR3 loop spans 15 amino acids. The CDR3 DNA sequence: TGTGCCAGCAGCTTCTATCAGGGTACCAATCAGCCCCAGCATTTT. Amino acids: CASSFYQGTNQPQHF.

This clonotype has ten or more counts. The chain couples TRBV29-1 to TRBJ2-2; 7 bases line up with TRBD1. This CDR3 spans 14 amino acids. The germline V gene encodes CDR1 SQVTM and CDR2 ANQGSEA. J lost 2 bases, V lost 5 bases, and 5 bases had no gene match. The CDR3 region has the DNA TGCAGCGTTTCTGACAGGGTTAACACCGGGGAGCTGTTTTTT. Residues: CSVSDRVNTGELFF.

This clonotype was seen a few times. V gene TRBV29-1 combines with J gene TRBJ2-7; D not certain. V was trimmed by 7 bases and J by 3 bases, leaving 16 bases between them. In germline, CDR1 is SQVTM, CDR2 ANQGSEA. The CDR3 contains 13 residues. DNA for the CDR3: TGCAGCGCCCTCCGCGGCGGCGGCTACGAGCAGTACTTC. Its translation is CSALRGGGYEQYF.

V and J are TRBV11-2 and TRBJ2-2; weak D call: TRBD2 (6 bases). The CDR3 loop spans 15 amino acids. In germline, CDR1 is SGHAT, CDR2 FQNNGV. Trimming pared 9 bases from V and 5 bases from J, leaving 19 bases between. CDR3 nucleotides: TGTGCCAGTTGGAGGACGGACGCGGGAACCGGGGAGCTGTTTTTT. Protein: CASWRTDAGTGELFF.

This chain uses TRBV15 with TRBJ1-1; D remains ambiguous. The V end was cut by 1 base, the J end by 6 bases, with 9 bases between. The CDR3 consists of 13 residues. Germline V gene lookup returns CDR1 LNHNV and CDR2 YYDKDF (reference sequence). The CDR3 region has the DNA TGTGCCACCAGCAGAGTAGCGGGTCCTGAAGCTTTCTTT. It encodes CATSRVAGPEAFF.